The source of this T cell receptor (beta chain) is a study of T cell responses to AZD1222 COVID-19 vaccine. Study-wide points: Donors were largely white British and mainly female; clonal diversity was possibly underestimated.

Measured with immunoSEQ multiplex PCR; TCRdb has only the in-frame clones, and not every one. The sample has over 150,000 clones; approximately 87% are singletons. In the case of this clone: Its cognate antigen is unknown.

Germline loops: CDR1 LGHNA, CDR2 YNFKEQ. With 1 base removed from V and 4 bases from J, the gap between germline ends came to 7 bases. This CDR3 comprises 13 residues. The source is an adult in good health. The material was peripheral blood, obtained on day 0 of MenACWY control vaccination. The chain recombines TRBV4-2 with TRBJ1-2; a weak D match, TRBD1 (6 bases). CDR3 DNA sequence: TGTGCCAGCAGCCAAGGGACAGCCTATGGCTACACCTTC. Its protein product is CASSQGTAYGYTF.